This T cell receptor (beta chain) emerged from a study of blood T cell repertoires in COVID-19. Whole-study context: The United States, Italy and Spain were the sources of the acute and convalescent COVID-19 samples. From T cells, B-cell-depleted T cells, or PBMCs came the material, which was cDNA or gDNA.

Sequencing used immunoSEQ multiplex PCR; TCRdb keeps in-frame clones, though not all of them. The sample has more than 200,000 clones; 84% are singletons. Germline CDR1 SEHNR, CDR2 FQNEAQ (reference sequence). V trimming: 1 base; J trimming: 4 bases; junction bases outside the gene matches: 3. There are 16 residues in the CDR3. This clone is a singleton in its sample. This TCR was recovered from a man aged 55 to 69 with acute or convalescent COVID-19. The sample was peripheral blood. V is TRBV7-9 and J is TRBJ2-3; TRBD2 aligns across 12 bases. In nucleotides, the CDR3 is TGTGCCAGCAGCTTAGAGGCTAGCGGGGGGGCAGATACGCAGTATTTT. This encodes CASSLEASGGADTQYF.